The entry that follows covers one T cell receptor (beta chain) sequence. The specificity of this receptor is unknown. Per-base qualities were not stored, and no clone one base away is much larger. Per the publication, the time point label means: individuals recovered from natural SARS-CoV-2 infection. The CDR3 numbers 15 residues from cysteine through phenylalanine. The kept DNA is CDR3 alone, 45 bases in frame from the first base. Sequences SGHRS (CDR1) and YFSETQ (CDR2) are obtained from the germline V gene. V loses 3 bases at its end and J loses 0 bases; junction bases beyond the gene matches: 3. The data were taken from a study of Ad26.COV2.S vaccination and SARS-CoV-2 variants (dated by TCRdb to the early 2020s). Some background on the complete study: Sequencing of the TCRbeta repertoire served to evaluate the specificity and breadth of SARS-CoV-2-reactive T cell receptors following Ad26.COV2.S vaccination. The TCR-sequenced set comprised around 30 samples: approximately 20 Ad26.COV2.S vaccine recipients, 5 placebo recipients and 8 SARS-CoV-2 convalescent individuals. General conclusions and limits of the study: According to the authors, total T cell responses may have been underestimated by the TCR breadth and depth analyses. Higher spike-specific TCR breadth was observed in Ad26.COV2.S recipients than in placebo recipients (P = 0.0014). After vaccination, substantial breadth of spike-specific CD8+ and CD4+ T cell responses was reported. Comparable non-spike TCR breadth was observed between vaccine and placebo recipients, consistent with only spike being contained in the vaccine.

TCRbeta CDR3 regions were sequenced with the immunoSEQ Assay. After extraction, genomic DNA underwent amplification by bias-controlled multiplex PCR, followed by high-throughput sequencing. The original pipeline was this. To quantify the absolute abundance of each unique TCRbeta CDR3 region, sequences were collapsed and filtered. Usable DNA was measured by amplifying reference genes present in all nucleated cells, and TCRbeta template counts were normalized to that usable DNA to estimate T cell fraction. Repertoire TCRs were annotated as SARS-CoV-2-specific by exact matching of V gene, CDR3 amino acid sequence and J gene to a known reactive TCR set. The reference SARS-CoV-2 TCR set was obtained from MIRA and was filtered for enrichment in COVID-19-positive ImmuneCODE repertoires, whereby public or cross-reactive TCRs were removed. Using the MIRA antigens, annotated TCRs were further analysed by specific ORF or by position within an ORF. Breadth was defined as annotated unique rearrangements over total unique productive rearrangements; depth was the summed frequency of those rearrangements. TCR breadth was compared between groups using two-sided Wilcoxon rank-sum tests. The immuneACCESS repertoire file appears here via TCRdb, limited to in-frame rearrangements. These files lack a portion of the clones; in checked studies, under half of the deficit traces to unresolved V genes, and the cause of the others is not known. V and J calls and clone size are as listed in that table; D and trimming were resolved from the DNA. In all, the sample holds 150,000 to 200,000 clones, and around nine tenths of those were seen once. The top ten clones comprise roughly 6% of the sample.

This clonotype originated in a human donor who had recovered from COVID-19. The chain is assembled from TRBV5-1 and TRBJ2-1; 7 middle bases align to TRBD2. The sequencing used peripheral blood, collected after recovery from COVID-19. The CDR3 region reads CASSSGTTSYNEQFF. The DNA sequence is given as TGCGCCAGCAGCTCCGGGACTACCTCCTACAATGAGCAGTTCTTC.